The 18 T cell receptor beta chains below were found in one sample sequenced in a study of CD8 T cells in Susac syndrome. When the RNA was reverse transcribed, random hexamers were used with an input of roughly 0.5 to 1 ug. MiXCR, run by TCRdb on the immunoSEQ multiplex PCR reads, gives a single entry per CDR3 protein. The sample shows just under 150,000 distinct CDR3 sequences, around 94% of them seen only once. Sequenced sample: CD4+ T cells from PBMCs. These receptors were collected from a human donor in good health.

The V and J genes are TRBV5-6 and TRBJ2-1; possible D gene TRBD2, 5 bases. Trimming stripped 6 bases from V and 7 bases from J, with 8 bases between. This CDR3 has 11 residues. Germline V gene sequence: CDR1 SGHDT, CDR2 YYEEEE. The CDR3 region has the DNA TGTGCCAGCACCCTAGCAAATGAGCAGTTCTTC. Amino acid sequence: CASTLANEQFF.

V and J are TRBV5-1 and TRBJ2-3; D is undetermined. In germline, CDR1 is SGHRS, CDR2 YFSETQ. The CDR3 totals 15 residues. V was shortened by 0 bases and J by 3 bases, with 11 bases between the two germline ends. Here the CDR3 reads CASSLDPDLTDTQYF. The CDR3 DNA reads as TGCGCCAGCAGCTTGGACCCGGACCTAACAGATACGCAGTATTTT.

The chain employs TRBV2 and TRBJ2-7, with D possibly being TRBD1 (6 bases). V was shortened by 8 bases and J by 1 base, with 12 bases between the two germline ends. The CDR3 is made up of 13 amino acids. Per the germline V gene, CDR1 is SNHLY and CDR2 is FYNNEI. The CDR3 is CASVRGGSYEQYF. CDR3 in DNA: TGTGCCAGCGTGAGAGGGGGTTCCTACGAGCAGTACTTC.

This clonotype was counted a single time. The rearrangement links TRBV5-1 to TRBJ1-2, with D hard to call. Germline V CDR1 and CDR2: SGHRS, YFSETQ. The CDR3 covers 14 residues. V was shortened by 0 bases and J by 2 bases, with 8 bases between the two germline ends. The DNA of the CDR3 is TGCGCCAGCAGCTTGGAGGTTCCCAACTATGGCTACACCTTC. Amino acid sequence: CASSLEVPNYGYTF.

As DNA, the CDR3 is TGCGCCAGCAGCCCCTGGACAGGGGTCAATCAGCCCCAGCATTTT. Protein: CASSPWTGVNQPQHF. This chain connects TRBV5-1 to TRBJ1-5, with 9 bases aligning to TRBD1. The CDR3 extends over 15 amino acids. V trimming: 4 bases; J trimming: 3 bases; junction bases outside the gene matches: 5. CDR1 SGHRS and CDR2 YFSETQ come from the germline V gene.

The rearrangement joins TRBV5-6 to TRBJ2-7; D perhaps matches TRBD1 (6 bases). V was clipped by 0 bases and J by 2 bases, with 12 bases between them. The length of the CDR3 is 15 residues. CDR1 and CDR2 from the germline V gene are SGHDT and YYEEEE. This CDR3 reads CASSLAGTKTYEQYF. CDR3 sequence (DNA): TGTGCCAGCAGCTTGGCCGGGACAAAAACCTACGAGCAGTACTTC.

The rearrangement uses TRBV7-6 and TRBJ2-1, with 7 bases lining up with TRBD1. V shed 5 bases, J shed 8 bases, and the junction held 6 bases outside the gene matches. CDR1 and CDR2 from the germline V gene are SGHVS and FNYEAQ. The CDR3 consists of 13 residues. DNA for the CDR3: TGTGCCAGCAGCCCGTCCGACAGGGATGAGCAGTTCTTC. It is translated as CASSPSDRDEQFF.

The rearrangement joins TRBV5-1 to TRBJ1-1; D ambiguous. Germline lookup yields CDR1 SGHRS and CDR2 YFSETQ. The CDR3 contains 13 residues. V shed 5 bases and J shed 1 base, with 9 bases lying between them. The CDR3: CASRAYGNTEAFF. The CDR3 DNA reads TGCGCCAGCAGAGCGTACGGGAACACTGAAGCTTTCTTT.

The chain carries TRBV9 and TRBJ1-3; 7 nucleotides agree with TRBD1. With V trimmed by 7 bases and J by 1 base, 8 bases remained unmatched. Germline V gene lookup returns CDR1 SGDLS and CDR2 YYNGEE. CDR3 size: 15 residues. The CDR3 bases are TGTGCCAGCGGGACAGAGACAGGTTCTGGAAACACCATATATTTT. This codes for CASGTETGSGNTIYF.

This clonotype occurred once. This rearrangement joins TRBV11-2 to TRBJ2-3; 11 bases align to TRBD2. Trimming cost V 5 bases and J 4 bases; bases outside gene matches: 11. The CDR3 runs 17 residues. Germline V gene data show CDR1 as SGHAT and CDR2 as FQNNGV. The CDR3 loop is CASSPGFTSGRADTQYF. Written as DNA, the CDR3 is TGTGCCAGCAGCCCAGGTTTCACTAGCGGGAGAGCAGATACGCAGTATTTT.

The chain employs TRBV2 and TRBJ1-5; 9 nucleotides align to TRBD1. CDR1 is SNHLY, CDR2 FYNNEI, per germline. Trimming removed 1 base from V and 7 bases from J; junction bases left unmatched: 11. The CDR3 spans 17 residues. In DNA form, the CDR3 reads TGTGCCAGCAGTGAAGACCGGGACAGGGTGGTAGGCCAGCCCCAGCATTTT. Translating gives CASSEDRDRVVGQPQHF.

This chain links TRBV4-2 with TRBJ2-7; D is unclear. The CDR3 is made up of 14 amino acids. The germline V gene has CDR1 LGHNA and CDR2 YNFKEQ. V lost 0 bases, J lost 1 base, and 7 bases lay in between. CDR3 residues: CASSQDFSSYEQYF. The CDR3 DNA reads TGTGCCAGCAGCCAAGATTTCAGTTCCTACGAGCAGTACTTC.

J is TRBJ1-1 and V is TRBV9; D perhaps matches TRBD1 (5 bases). Per germline, CDR1 SGDLS and CDR2 YYNGEE. There are 15 residues in the CDR3. V shed 3 bases and J shed 0 bases, with 12 bases lying between them. The CDR3 bases are TGTGCCAGCAGCGGGGGGGATCTTCTGAACACTGAAGCTTTCTTT. Protein product: CASSGGDLLNTEAFF. The variable domain in full, with the rest retrieved from reference TRBV9 and TRBJ1-1, is DSGVTQTPKHLITATGQRVTLRCSPRSGDLSVYWYQQSLDQGLQFLIQYYNGEERAKGNILERFSAQQFPDLHSELNLSSLELGDSALYFCASSGGDLLNTEAFFGQGTRLTVV.

The chain recombines TRBV4-1 with TRBJ2-7; TRBD2 matches 7 bases. This CDR3 comprises 19 residues. With V trimmed by 0 bases and J by 0 bases, 14 bases remained unmatched. The germline gives CDR1 MGHRA, CDR2 YSYEKL. CDR3 protein: CASSQDTPRGVDVSYEQYF. CDR3 DNA sequence: TGCGCCAGCAGCCAAGATACGCCCCGGGGGGTAGATGTCTCCTACGAGCAGTACTTC.

This chain connects TRBV5-1 to TRBJ2-1; D might be TRBD1 (5 bases). The CDR3 spans 14 residues. Germline CDR1 SGHRS, CDR2 YFSETQ. Trimming cost V 5 bases and J 8 bases, with 17 bases left between them. The CDR3 is CASRQEPSVYEQFF. Here the CDR3 DNA reads TGCGCCAGCAGACAGGAGCCCTCCGTGTATGAGCAGTTCTTC.

The chain has TRBV7-8 and TRBJ1-4; D remains unclear. CDR3 length equals 15 residues. V was trimmed by 4 bases and J by 5 bases, leaving 14 bases between them. CDR1 and CDR2 (germline): SGHVS, FQNEAQ. The CDR3 is CASSSRTGSNEKLFF. The DNA of the CDR3 is TGTGCCAGCAGCTCCCGGACGGGATCAAATGAAAAACTGTTTTTT.

CDR3 region: CSARGGQGVYNEQFF. CDR3 coding DNA: TGCAGTGCTAGGGGGGGCCAGGGGGTCTACAATGAGCAGTTCTTC. The rearrangement uses TRBV20-1 and TRBJ2-1, with D possibly matching TRBD1 (7 bases). Trimming shortened V by 3 bases and J by 3 bases, and 15 bases separated the two germline ends. The CDR3 has 15 residues. Germline CDR1 DFQATT, CDR2 SNEGSKA (reference sequence).

The chain uses TRBV27 and TRBJ1-1, with D unclear. The CDR3 spans 14 residues. CDR1 is MNHEY and CDR2 is SMNVEV in the germline V gene (reference sequence). The V and J ends lost 0 bases and 8 bases respectively, with 13 bases between them. CDR3 residues: CASSLSRAAREAFF. The CDR3 DNA reads as TGTGCCAGCAGTTTATCGAGGGCAGCTCGGGAAGCTTTCTTT.